One T cell receptor (beta chain) is described in this entry. Its specificity is not known. This specimen comes from a study of T cell responses to AZD1222 COVID-19 vaccine. Study-wide points: Donor demographics were predominantly white British with a female majority; clonal diversity may be underestimated.

TCRdb's copy holds only in-frame clones and misses some; the assay was immunoSEQ multiplex PCR. The data contain some 110,000 clones, 80% to 95% of them seen just once; the ten biggest clones take up 6.5% to 10%. Looked up from germline, CDR1 is MNHEY and CDR2 is SVGAGI. V was pared by 2 bases and J by 1 base, with 8 bases between. The CDR3 contains 14 residues. The clonotype was recovered from an adult who received the AZD1222 COVID-19 vaccine. This chain links TRBV6-5 with TRBJ1-1, with D unresolved. This specimen consisted of peripheral blood, obtained 28 days after the second AZD1222 dose. The CDR3 loop reads CASSYTRQNTEAFF. The CDR3 region has the DNA TGTGCCAGCAGTTACACGAGACAGAACACTGAAGCTTTCTTT.